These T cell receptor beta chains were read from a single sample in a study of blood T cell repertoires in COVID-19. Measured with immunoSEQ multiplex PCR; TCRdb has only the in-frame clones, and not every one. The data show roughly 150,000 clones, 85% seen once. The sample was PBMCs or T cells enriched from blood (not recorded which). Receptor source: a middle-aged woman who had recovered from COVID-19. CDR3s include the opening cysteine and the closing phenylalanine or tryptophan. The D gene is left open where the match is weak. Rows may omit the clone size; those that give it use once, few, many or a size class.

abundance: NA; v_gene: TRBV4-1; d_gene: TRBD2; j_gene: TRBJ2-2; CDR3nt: TGCGCCAGCAGCCTTAGCGGGGGGGAGAACGGGGAGCTGTTTTTT; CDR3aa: CASSLSGGENGELFF
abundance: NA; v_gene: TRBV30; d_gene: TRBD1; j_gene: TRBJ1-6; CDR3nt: TGTGCCTGGAGCGCCGACAGGGGGCTTTCACCCCTCCACTTT; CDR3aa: CAWSADRGLSPLHF
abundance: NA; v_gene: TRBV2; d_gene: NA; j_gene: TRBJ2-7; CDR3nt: TGTGCCAGCAGTCAGGTTGAGTCTCCACCCTCCTTC; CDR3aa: CASSQVESPPSF
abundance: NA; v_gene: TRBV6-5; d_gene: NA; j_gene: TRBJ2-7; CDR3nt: TGTGCCAGCAGTTACGAGGGCCCCACCTACGAGCAGTACTTC; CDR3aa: CASSYEGPTYEQYF
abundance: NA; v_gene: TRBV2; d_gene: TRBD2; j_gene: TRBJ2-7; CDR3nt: TGTGCCAGCAGTGCTAGCGGAGGATCCTACGAGCAGTACTTC; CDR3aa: CASSASGGSYEQYF
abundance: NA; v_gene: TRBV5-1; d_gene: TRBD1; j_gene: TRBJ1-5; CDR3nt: TGCGCCAGCAGCCCGACAGGGCCCCCCAATCAGCCCCAGCATTTT; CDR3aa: CASSPTGPPNQPQHF
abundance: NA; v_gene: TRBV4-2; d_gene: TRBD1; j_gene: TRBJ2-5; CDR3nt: TGTGCCAGCAGCCAAGGACAGGGGTATCAAGAGACCCAGTACTTC; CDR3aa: CASSQGQGYQETQYF
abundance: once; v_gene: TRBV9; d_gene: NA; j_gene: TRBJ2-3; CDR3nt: TGTGCCAGCAGCCAAATCTACCCCGGCACAGATACGCAGTATTTT; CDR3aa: CASSQIYPGTDTQYF
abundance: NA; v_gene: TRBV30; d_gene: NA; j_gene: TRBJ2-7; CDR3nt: TGTGCCTGGAGTCCACAGCGTCGAACGGGGGAGCAGTACTTC; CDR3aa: CAWSPQRRTGEQYF
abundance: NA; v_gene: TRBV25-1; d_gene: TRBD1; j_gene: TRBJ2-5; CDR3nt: TGTGCCAGTAGAGCCGGGACAGCGATAGCAGAGACCCAGTACTTC; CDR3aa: CASRAGTAIAETQYF
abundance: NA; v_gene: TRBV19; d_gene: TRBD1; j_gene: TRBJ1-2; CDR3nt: TGTGCCAGTAGTATCTTGGACAGGGCAAACTATGGCTACACCTTC; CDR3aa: CASSILDRANYGYTF
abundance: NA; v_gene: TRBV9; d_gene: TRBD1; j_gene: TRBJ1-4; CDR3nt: TGTGCCAGCAGCGTAGGACAGGGAGGAGAAAAACTGTTTTTT; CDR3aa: CASSVGQGGEKLFF
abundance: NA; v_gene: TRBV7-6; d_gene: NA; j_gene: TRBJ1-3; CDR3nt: TGTGCCAGCAGCCCAAATGAGGGGGTTAGAAACACCATATATTTT; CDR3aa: CASSPNEGVRNTIYF
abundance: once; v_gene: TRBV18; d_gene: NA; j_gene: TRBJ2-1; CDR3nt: TGTGCCAGCTCACCAGTTGGCGGGACCTACAATGAGCAGTTCTTC; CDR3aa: CASSPVGGTYNEQFF
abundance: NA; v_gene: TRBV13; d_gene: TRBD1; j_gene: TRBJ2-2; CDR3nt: TGTGCCAGCACCCTACAGGGGGACACCGGGGAGCTGTTTTTT; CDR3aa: CASTLQGDTGELFF
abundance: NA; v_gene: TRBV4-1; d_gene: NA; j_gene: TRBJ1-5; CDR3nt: TGCGCCAGCAGCCAAGGCGGAAGGGGCTCGGGCAATCAGCCCCAGCATTTT; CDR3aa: CASSQGGRGSGNQPQHF
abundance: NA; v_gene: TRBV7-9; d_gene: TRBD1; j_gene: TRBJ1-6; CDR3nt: TGTGCCAGCAGCAGGACAGGGGAGGATTCACCCCTCCACTTT; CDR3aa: CASSRTGEDSPLHF
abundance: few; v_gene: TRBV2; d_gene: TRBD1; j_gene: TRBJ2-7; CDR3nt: TGTGCCAGCACCCCGGACAGGAGTTACGAGCAGTACTTC; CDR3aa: CASTPDRSYEQYF
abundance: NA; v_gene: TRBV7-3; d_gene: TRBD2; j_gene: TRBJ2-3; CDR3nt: TGTGCCAGCAGCTTGCACGGGACTAGCGCCTTTAAGAGCACAGATACGCAGTATTTT; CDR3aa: CASSLHGTSAFKSTDTQYF
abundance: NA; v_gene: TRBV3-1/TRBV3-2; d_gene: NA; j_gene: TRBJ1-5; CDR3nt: TGTGCCAGCAGCCAATCTACAGGGCGGAATCAGCCCCAGCATTTT; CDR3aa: CASSQSTGRNQPQHF
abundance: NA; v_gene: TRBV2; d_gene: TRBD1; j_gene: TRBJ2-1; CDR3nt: TGTGCCAGCTATGCAGGGGGCGGCACCTACAATGAGCAGTTCTTC; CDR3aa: CASYAGGGTYNEQFF
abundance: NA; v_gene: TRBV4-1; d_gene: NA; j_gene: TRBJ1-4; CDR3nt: TGCGCCAGCAGCCAAGGAGGGGGAGAAAAACTGTTTTTT; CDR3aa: CASSQGGGEKLFF
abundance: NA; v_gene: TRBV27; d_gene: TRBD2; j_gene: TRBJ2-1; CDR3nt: TGTGCCAGCAGTTCCTGGACTAGCGGGTCTCTTCTAAGCTCCTACAATGAGCAGTTCTTC; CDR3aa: CASSSWTSGSLLSSYNEQFF
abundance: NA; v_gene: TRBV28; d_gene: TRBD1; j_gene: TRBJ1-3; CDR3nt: TGTGCCAGCAGTTTCAACAGCCGGGACAGGGGCATCACCATATATTTT; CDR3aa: CASSFNSRDRGITIYF
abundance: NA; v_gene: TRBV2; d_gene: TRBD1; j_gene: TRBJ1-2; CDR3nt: TGTGCCAGCAGTGTGACAGGGGCTTCTGGCTACACCTTC; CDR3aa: CASSVTGASGYTF
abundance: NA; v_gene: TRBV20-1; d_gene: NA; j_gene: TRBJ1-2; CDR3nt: TGCAGTGCTAGTTGGTCCGGGAACTATGGCTACACCTTC; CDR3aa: CSASWSGNYGYTF
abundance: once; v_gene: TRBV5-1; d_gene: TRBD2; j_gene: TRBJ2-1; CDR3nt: TGCGCCAGCAGCTTGGGACTAGCGGGGGCCCGCAATGAGCAGTTCTTC; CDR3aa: CASSLGLAGARNEQFF
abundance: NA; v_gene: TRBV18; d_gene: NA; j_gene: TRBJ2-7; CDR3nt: TGTGCCAGCTCACCACTTAGACAGGACACCTACGAGCAGTACTTC; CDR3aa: CASSPLRQDTYEQYF
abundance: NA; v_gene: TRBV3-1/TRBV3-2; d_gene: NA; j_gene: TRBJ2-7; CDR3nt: TGTGCCAGCAGCCAAGAACGCGGAGGGGGCTTCTACGAGCAGTACTTC; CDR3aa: CASSQERGGGFYEQYF
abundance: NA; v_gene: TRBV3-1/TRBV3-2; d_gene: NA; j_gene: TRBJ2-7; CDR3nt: TGTGCCAGCAGCCCGGTAACCGAGCAGTACTTC; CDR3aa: CASSPVTEQYF
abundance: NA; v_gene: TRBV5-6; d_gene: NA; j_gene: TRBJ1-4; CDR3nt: TGTGCCAGCAGCTTGGGAGGATTGCGGACTAATGAAAAACTGTTTTTT; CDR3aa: CASSLGGLRTNEKLFF
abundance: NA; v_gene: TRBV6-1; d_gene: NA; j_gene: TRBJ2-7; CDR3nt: TGTGCCAGCAGTGAAGCGGGCATCACCTACGAGCAGTACTTC; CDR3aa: CASSEAGITYEQYF
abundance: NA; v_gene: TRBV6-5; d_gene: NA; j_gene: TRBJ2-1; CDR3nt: TGTGCCAGCAGTTACTCCGACTCTTGGTACAATGAGCAGTTCTTC; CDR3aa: CASSYSDSWYNEQFF
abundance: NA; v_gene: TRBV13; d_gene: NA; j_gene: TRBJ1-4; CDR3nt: TGTGCCAGCAGCTTAGAGTCGGGAGCTAGCAATGAAAAACTGTTTTTT; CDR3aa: CASSLESGASNEKLFF
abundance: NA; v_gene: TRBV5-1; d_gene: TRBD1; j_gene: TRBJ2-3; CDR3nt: TGCGCCAGCAGCTTGTTGGCAGGGGGCACCACGAAAGACAGCACAGATACGCAGTATTTT; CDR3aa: CASSLLAGGTTKDSTDTQYF
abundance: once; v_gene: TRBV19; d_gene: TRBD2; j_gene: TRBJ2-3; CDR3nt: TGTGCCAGTAGTATGGAGCGGGAGACCTCCGATACGCAGTATTTT; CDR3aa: CASSMERETSDTQYF
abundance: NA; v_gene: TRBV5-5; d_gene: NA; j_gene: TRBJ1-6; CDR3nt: TGTGCCAGCAGCCTCCCCCGCGGGTCACCCCTCCACTTT; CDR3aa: CASSLPRGSPLHF
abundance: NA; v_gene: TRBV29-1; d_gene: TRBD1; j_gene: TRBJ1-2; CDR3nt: TGCAGCGTTGCCTGGAGGACAGGGGTCCGGATGGCCTATGGCTACACCTTC; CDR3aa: CSVAWRTGVRMAYGYTF
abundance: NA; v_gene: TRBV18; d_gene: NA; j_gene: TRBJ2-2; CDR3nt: TGTGCCAGTCCCGGGGTCGGGCAGACCGGGGAGCTGTTTTTT; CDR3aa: CASPGVGQTGELFF
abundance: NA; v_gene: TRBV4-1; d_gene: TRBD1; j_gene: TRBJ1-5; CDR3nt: TGCGCCAGCAGCCACCAGGGGGGTGACAGTTATAGCAATCAGCCCCAGCATTTT; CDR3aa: CASSHQGGDSYSNQPQHF
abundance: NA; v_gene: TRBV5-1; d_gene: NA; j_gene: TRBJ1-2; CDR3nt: TGCGCCAGCAGCTTGGGACTGGAGTCTTATGGCTACACCTTC; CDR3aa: CASSLGLESYGYTF
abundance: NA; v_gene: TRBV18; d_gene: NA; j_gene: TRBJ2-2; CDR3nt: TGTGCCAGCTCACCACTAAACACCGGGGAGCTGTTTTTT; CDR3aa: CASSPLNTGELFF
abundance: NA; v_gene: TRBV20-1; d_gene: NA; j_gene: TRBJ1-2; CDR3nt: TGCAGTGCTAGTAAACAGAACTATGGCTACACCTTC; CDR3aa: CSASKQNYGYTF
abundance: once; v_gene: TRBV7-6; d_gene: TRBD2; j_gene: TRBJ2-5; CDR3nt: TGTGCCAGCAGCCCCCGAACGGGGGGGGGAGAGACCCAGTACTTC; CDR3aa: CASSPRTGGGETQYF
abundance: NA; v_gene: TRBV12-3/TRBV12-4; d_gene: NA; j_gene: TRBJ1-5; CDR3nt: TGTGCCAGCAGTTTAACAAGTAATCAGCCCCAGCATTTT; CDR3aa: CASSLTSNQPQHF
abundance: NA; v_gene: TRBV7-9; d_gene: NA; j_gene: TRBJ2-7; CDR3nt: TGTGCCAGCAGCTTGATGTGGGAGTACGAGTACGAGCAGTACTTC; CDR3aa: CASSLMWEYEYEQYF
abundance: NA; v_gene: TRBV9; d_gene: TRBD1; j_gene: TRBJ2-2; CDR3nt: TGTGCCAGCAGCGTAAGTCGGGACAGACCTAACACCGGGGAGCTGTTTTTT; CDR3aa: CASSVSRDRPNTGELFF
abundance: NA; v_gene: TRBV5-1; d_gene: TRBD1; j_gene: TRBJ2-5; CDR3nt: TGCGCCAGCAGCTATACAGGGGAAGAGACCCAGTACTTC; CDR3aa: CASSYTGEETQYF
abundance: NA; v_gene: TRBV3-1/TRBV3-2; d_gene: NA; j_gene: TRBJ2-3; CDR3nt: TGTGCCAGCAGCCAAGACGGTACTAGCACAGATACGCAGTATTTT; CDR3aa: CASSQDGTSTDTQYF
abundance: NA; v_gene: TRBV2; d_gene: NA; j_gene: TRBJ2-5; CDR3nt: TGTGCCAGCAGTGACGGGGGTTGGGGGACCCAGTACTTC; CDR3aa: CASSDGGWGTQYF
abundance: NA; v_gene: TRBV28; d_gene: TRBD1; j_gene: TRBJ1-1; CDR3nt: TGTGCCAGCAGGGCACAGGGGGCGAACACTGAAGCTTTCTTT; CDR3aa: CASRAQGANTEAFF
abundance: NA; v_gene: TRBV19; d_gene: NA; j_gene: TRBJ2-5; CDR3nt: TGTGCCTCTTTAGCGGACTCTGGGGCCCAGTACTTC; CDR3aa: CASLADSGAQYF
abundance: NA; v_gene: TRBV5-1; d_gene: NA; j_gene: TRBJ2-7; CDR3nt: TGCGCCAGCAGCTTGGCTGACTCTAGCTCCTACGAGCAGTACTTC; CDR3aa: CASSLADSSSYEQYF
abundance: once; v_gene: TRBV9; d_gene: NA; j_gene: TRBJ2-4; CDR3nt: TGTGCCAGCAGCCCATTTTTAGCCAAAAACATTCAGTACTTC; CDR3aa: CASSPFLAKNIQYF
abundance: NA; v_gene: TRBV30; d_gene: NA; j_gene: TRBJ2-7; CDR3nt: TGTGCCTGGAGTAAGGACGTGACTACCGAGCAGTACTTC; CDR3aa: CAWSKDVTTEQYF
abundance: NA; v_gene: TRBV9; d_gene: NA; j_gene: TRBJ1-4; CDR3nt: TGTGCCAGCAGCCCCCGGGGAGGGTCGTGGGCAACTAATGAAAAACTGTTTTTT; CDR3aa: CASSPRGGSWATNEKLFF
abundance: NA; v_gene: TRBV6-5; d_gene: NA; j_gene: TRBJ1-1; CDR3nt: TGTGCCAGCAGTCGACGACAGGAGACGAACACTGAAGCTTTCTTT; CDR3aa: CASSRRQETNTEAFF
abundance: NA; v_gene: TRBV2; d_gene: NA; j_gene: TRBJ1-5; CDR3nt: TGTGCCAGCCGGGGGGTGCCTAGCAATCAGCCCCAGCATTTT; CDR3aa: CASRGVPSNQPQHF
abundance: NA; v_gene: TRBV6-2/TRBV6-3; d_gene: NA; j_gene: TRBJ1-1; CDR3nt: TGTGCCAGCAGCGCGAAGGCGGGCAGGAGAATGAACACTGAAGCTTTCTTT; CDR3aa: CASSAKAGRRMNTEAFF
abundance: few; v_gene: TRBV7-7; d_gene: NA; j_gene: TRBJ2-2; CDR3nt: TGTGCTAGCAGCTTAGCGCCGGATACAGGAGCCGGGGAGCTGTTTTTT; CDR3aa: CASSLAPDTGAGELFF